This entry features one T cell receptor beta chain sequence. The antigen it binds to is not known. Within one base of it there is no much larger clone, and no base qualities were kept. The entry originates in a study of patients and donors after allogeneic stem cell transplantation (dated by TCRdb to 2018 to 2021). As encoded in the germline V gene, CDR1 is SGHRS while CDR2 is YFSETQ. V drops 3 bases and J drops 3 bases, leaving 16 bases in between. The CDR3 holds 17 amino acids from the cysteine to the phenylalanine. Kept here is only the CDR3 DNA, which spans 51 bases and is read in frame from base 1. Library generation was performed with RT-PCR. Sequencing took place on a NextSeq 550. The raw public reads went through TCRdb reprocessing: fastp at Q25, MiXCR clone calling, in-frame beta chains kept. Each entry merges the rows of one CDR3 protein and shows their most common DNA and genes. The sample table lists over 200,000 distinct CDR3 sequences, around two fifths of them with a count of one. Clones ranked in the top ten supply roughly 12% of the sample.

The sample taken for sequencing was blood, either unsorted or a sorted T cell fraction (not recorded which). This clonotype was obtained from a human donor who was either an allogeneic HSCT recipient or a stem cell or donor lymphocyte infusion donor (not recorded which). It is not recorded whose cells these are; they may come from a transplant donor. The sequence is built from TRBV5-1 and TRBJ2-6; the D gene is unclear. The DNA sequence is TGCGCCAGCAGCTCCCCTCAAGGCAGTCTTGGGGCCAACGTCCTGACTTTC. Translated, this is CASSSPQGSLGANVLTF.